These 25 T cell receptor beta chains originate from one sample sequenced in a study of CD8+ T cells in alopecia areata. Treatment reported: oral pan-JAK inhibitor, 5-10 mg twice daily. RNA, once extracted, was reverse transcribed into cDNA for use as the sequencing template. Libraries were prepared by immunoSEQ multiplex PCR; TCRdb keeps only in-frame clonotypes and omits some of them. The repertoire holds approximately 200,000 clones, with 50% to 60% as singletons. The specimen comprised CD4+ T cells sorted from blood, sampled at week 4, from a patient treated with tofacitinib. Receptors originate from a human donor with alopecia areata.

The rearrangement uses TRBV14 and TRBJ2-7; 8 nucleotides agree with TRBD1. The CDR3 is made up of 15 amino acids. CDR1 and CDR2 from the germline V gene are SGHDN and FVKESK. The ends lost 5 bases at V and 4 bases at J; junction bases unmatched: 10. The DNA for the CDR3 is TGTGCCAGCAGCAAAAGGACAGGGCTGGGATACGAGCAGTACTTC. It is translated as CASSKRTGLGYEQYF. Based on the CDR3 plus reference TRBV14 and TRBJ2-7, the full variable domain is EAGVTQFPSHSVIEKGQTVTLRCDPISGHDNLYWYRRVMGKEIKFLLHFVKESKQDESGMPNNRFLAERTGGTYSTLKVQPAELEDSGVYFCASSKRTGLGYEQYFGPGTRLTVT.

This clone turned up a few times. CDR3: CASSQADRAETQYF. The DNA of the CDR3 is TGCGCCAGCAGCCAAGCAGACAGGGCGGAGACCCAGTACTTC. The chain is built from TRBV4-1 and TRBJ2-5, with 7 bases lining up with TRBD1. The V and J ends lost 1 base and 5 bases, in that order; junction bases with no gene match: 4. Germline V gene data show CDR1 as MGHRA and CDR2 as YSYEKL. The CDR3 is made up of 14 amino acids.

Of note for this clone: This specimen includes other DNA sequences encoding the same CDR3. CDR3 in amino acids: CSVEGMTEAFF. The CDR3 DNA sequence: TGCAGCGTCGAGGGAATGACCGAAGCTTTCTTT. V is TRBV29-1 and J is TRBJ1-1; the D is unclear. This CDR3 spans 11 amino acids. The ends were cut back, 6 bases at V and 8 bases at J, with 13 bases in the middle. The germline V gene encodes CDR1 SQVTM and CDR2 ANQGSEA.

This chain joins TRBV5-1 and TRBJ2-5; unclear D gene. This CDR3 spans 12 amino acids. The germline CDR1 and CDR2 sequences are SGHRS and YFSETQ. V lost 0 bases and J 5 bases, leaving 5 bases between the germline ends. The CDR3 nucleotides are TGCGCCAGCAGCTTGGACGTGGAGACCCAGTACTTC. Translation gives CASSLDVETQYF.

To note about this clone: The junction shows a germline mismatch at one end, possibly a read error. The chain has TRBV7-7 and TRBJ2-2; D is unclear. The V gene's germline CDR1 is SSHAT and CDR2 FNYEAQ (reference sequence). This CDR3 region has 15 residues. The CDR3 nucleotides read TGTGCTAGCAGCTTATTACAAGCGAACACCGGGGAGCTGTTTTTT. The encoded protein is CASSLLQANTGELFF.

CDR3 in DNA: TGCGCCAGCAGCCAATACAGGGGGTCGGGTAACTATGGCTACACCTTC. This encodes CASSQYRGSGNYGYTF. The V and J genes are TRBV4-1 and TRBJ1-2; 8 bases agree with TRBD1. CDR1 and CDR2 (germline): MGHRA, YSYEKL. The CDR3 totals 16 residues. V shed 2 bases, J shed 1 base, and the junction held 6 bases outside the gene matches.

The table lists this clone with a count of one. The rearrangement links TRBV30 to TRBJ2-1; 7 nucleotides align to TRBD1. Germline CDR1 is GTSNPN and CDR2 is SVGIG (reference sequence). The CDR3 contains 15 residues. V lost 0 bases, J lost 2 bases, and 4 bases stayed unmatched. This chain's CDR3 is CAWSVLGQAYNEQFF. The CDR3 DNA reads as TGTGCCTGGAGTGTCCTTGGACAGGCCTACAATGAGCAGTTCTTC.

CDR3 in DNA: TGTGCCAGCAGCACTCTTTACGAGCAGTACTTC. Protein: CASSTLYEQYF. This sequence joins TRBV2 and TRBJ2-7; D uncertain. V lost 6 bases to trimming and J lost 4 bases, with 7 bases between them. The CDR3 length is 11 residues. Germline lookup yields CDR1 SNHLY and CDR2 FYNNEI.

This clone was seen more than once but under ten times. The chain has TRBV28 and TRBJ2-6; D might be TRBD1 (5 bases). The CDR3 is 15 residues long. V lost 7 bases and J 0 bases, leaving 10 bases between the germline ends. CDR1 and CDR2 from the germline V gene are MDHEN and SYDVKM. This chain's CDR3 is CASTVGASGANVLTF. CDR3 nucleotides: TGTGCCAGCACAGTTGGGGCCTCTGGGGCCAACGTCCTGACTTTC.

The CDR3 coding sequence is TGTGCCAGCAGAGCCCAGGGGACCCCCTACGAGCAGTACTTC. Translating gives CASRAQGTPYEQYF. J is TRBJ2-7 and V is TRBV28, with a weak D call TRBD1 (6 bases). Trimming shortened V by 6 bases and J by 2 bases, and 14 bases separated the two germline ends. The germline CDR1 and CDR2 sequences are MDHEN and SYDVKM. The CDR3 consists of 14 residues.

There are a few counts of this clone. The chain carries TRBV7-2 and TRBJ2-3; 8 bases map to TRBD2. Germline-derived CDR1 and CDR2 are SGHTA and FQGNSA. V gave up 1 base and J gave up 6 bases; unmatched junction bases: 6. This CDR3 region has 15 residues. Here the CDR3 reads CASSLEGSGTDTQYF. CDR3 sequence (DNA): TGTGCCAGCAGCTTAGAGGGTAGCGGGACCGATACGCAGTATTTT.

This clone came up a few times. This sequence joins TRBV19 and TRBJ1-5, with 9 bases lining up with TRBD1. Germline lookup yields CDR1 LNHDA and CDR2 SQIVND (reference sequence). J was trimmed by 5 bases and V by 3 bases; bases with no gene match: 11. The CDR3 consists of 17 residues. The CDR3 loop reads CASSMDRGLTTDQPQHF. The CDR3 DNA is TGTGCCAGTAGTATGGACAGGGGCCTCACCACTGATCAGCCCCAGCATTTT.

V is TRBV27 and J is TRBJ2-7, with D perhaps TRBD1 (6 bases). Germline CDR1 is MNHEY and CDR2 is SMNVEV (reference sequence). The CDR3 runs to 14 residues. V gave up 3 bases and J gave up 2 bases, with 11 bases separating them. Here the CDR3 DNA reads TGTGCCAGCAGTTTGGCCGAGGGGGCCTACGAGCAGTACTTC. Amino acid sequence: CASSLAEGAYEQYF.

This clone was counted between two and nine times. The chain links TRBV29-1 to TRBJ2-5, with TRBD1 as a possible D gene (5 bases). The CDR3 sequence is 12 residues long. Trimming cost V 4 bases and J 1 base, with 7 bases left between them. The germline V gene encodes CDR1 SQVTM and CDR2 ANQGSEA. CDR3 sequence reads: CSVVTAQETQYF. CDR3 DNA: TGCAGCGTTGTGACAGCCCAAGAGACCCAGTACTTC.

The V and J genes are TRBV23-1 and TRBJ1-1, with unresolved D. TRBV23-1 is assigned to the ORF class and has an uncertain function. The CDR3 has 13 residues. Between the trimmed V and J ends, which lost 4 bases and 4 bases, there was a span of 10 bases. The CDR3 loop reads CASSRSVTTEAFF. The DNA of the CDR3 is TGCGCCAGCAGTCGGTCAGTAACCACTGAAGCTTTCTTT.

This clone has a handful of counts. The chain uses TRBV30 and TRBJ2-2; 8 bases line up with TRBD1. CDR1 is GTSNPN and CDR2 is SVGIG in the germline V gene (reference sequence). J gave up 1 base and V 5 bases, and 6 bases lay outside the gene matches. The CDR3 length is 15 residues. CDR3 sequence: CAWGTGTGNTGELFF. Here the CDR3 DNA reads TGTGCCTGGGGGACCGGGACAGGGAACACCGGGGAGCTGTTTTTT.

The rearrangement links TRBV10-3 to TRBJ2-3; D call uncertain. The CDR3 is 17 amino acids. V lost 0 bases and J lost 0, with 13 bases in between. The germline CDR1 and CDR2 sequences are ENHRY and SYGVKD. CDR3 DNA: TGTGCCATCAGTGAGTCGAAAGTGCCCACTAGCACAGATACGCAGTATTTT. It is translated as CAISESKVPTSTDTQYF.

This rearrangement joins TRBV25-1 to TRBJ1-3; the D is unclear. Germline V gives CDR1 MGHDK, CDR2 SYGVNS. V lost 2 bases and J 0 bases, leaving 5 bases between the germline ends. This CDR3 has 14 residues. CDR3: CASSETGSGNTIYF. Written as DNA, the CDR3 is TGTGCCAGCAGTGAAACGGGCTCTGGAAACACCATATATTTT. The entire variable domain, with the rest obtained from reference TRBV25-1 and TRBJ1-3, is as follows: EADIYQTPRYLVIGTGKKITLECSQTMGHDKMYWYQQDPGMELHLIHYSYGVNSTEKGDLSSESTVSRIRTEHFPLTLESARPSHTSQYLCASSETGSGNTIYFGEGSWLTVV.

The V call is TRBV29-1, the J call TRBJ1-2; D not certain. Deletions cut 6 bases from V and 4 bases from J, with 15 bases between. The CDR3 is 13 residues long. Germline CDR1 SQVTM, CDR2 ANQGSEA. As DNA, the CDR3 is TGCAGCGTCCTCGGGGTTATTCCCTATGGCTACACCTTC. As protein: CSVLGVIPYGYTF.

In this sample, this clone turned up a few times. This chain connects TRBV30 to TRBJ1-2, with 9 bases aligning to TRBD1. The germline CDR1 and CDR2 sequences are GTSNPN and SVGIG (reference sequence). The CDR3 runs to 14 residues. V lost 4 bases and J lost 8; bases outside the gene matches: 11. In DNA form, the CDR3 reads TGTGCCTGGAAAACTCTCAGGACAGGGGTCGGCTACACCTTC. Amino acids: CAWKTLRTGVGYTF.

The chain is built from TRBV30 and TRBJ2-6, with TRBD1 identical over 7 bases. V gave up 8 bases and J gave up 3 bases; unmatched junction bases: 7. Per the germline V gene, CDR1 is GTSNPN and CDR2 is SVGIG (reference sequence). The CDR3 extends over 14 amino acids. The CDR3 spells CARGRGFGANVLTF. The CDR3 nucleotides are TGTGCCAGAGGCAGGGGGTTTGGGGCCAACGTCCTGACTTTC.

CDR3 DNA: TGTGCCTGGACCCTGTGGGAAGGGACGGGAGAGACCCAGTACTTC. Its protein product is CAWTLWEGTGETQYF. The chain has TRBV30 and TRBJ2-5; D may match TRBD1 or TRBD2 (5 bases each). Germline V CDR1 and CDR2: GTSNPN, SVGIG (reference sequence). The CDR3 totals 15 residues. Trimming removed 4 bases from V and 4 bases from J, with 19 bases in between.

J is TRBJ1-2 and V is TRBV29-1, with TRBD1 matching 7 bases. CDR3 length: 13 residues. CDR1 is SQVTM, CDR2 ANQGSEA, per germline. V was clipped by 4 bases and J by 3 bases; unmatched bases: 5. The CDR3 loop reads CSVARGRDYGYTF. The CDR3 DNA reads TGCAGCGTTGCGAGGGGGCGTGACTATGGCTACACCTTC.

This clone was picked up a small number of times. The rearrangement links TRBV30 to TRBJ1-6, with D unresolved. Trimming removed 3 bases from V and 7 bases from J, with 19 bases in between. The CDR3 sequence is 16 residues long. Per germline, CDR1 GTSNPN and CDR2 SVGIG (reference sequence). CDR3 in amino acids: CAWSLPLDIENSPLHF. The CDR3 DNA sequence: TGTGCCTGGAGCCTGCCGTTAGATATCGAAAATTCACCCCTCCACTTT.

The V gene is TRBV7-2, the J gene TRBJ1-2; the D gene is possibly TRBD1 (5 bases). Trimming cost V 2 bases and J 4 bases, with 20 bases left between them. This CDR3 has 17 amino acids. Germline V gives CDR1 SGHTA, CDR2 FQGNSA. The CDR3 DNA sequence: TGTGCCAGCAGCTTACGCCCCGGGGCGGCGAGAGGCTATGGCTACACCTTC. Protein product: CASSLRPGAARGYGYTF.